These 6 T cell receptor beta chains were all obtained from the same sample, sequenced in a study of blood T cell repertoires in COVID-19. Only in-frame clones appear in the TCRdb table, and some are missing; sequencing was by immunoSEQ multiplex PCR. The sample records 200,000 or so clones, 70% to 90% being singletons. Material for sequencing was PBMCs or T cells enriched from blood (not recorded which). The receptors stem from a woman aged 40 to 50 with acute COVID-19.

This clone occurred a few times. The genes are TRBV19 and TRBJ2-3; D is perhaps TRBD1 (8 bases). Germline V gives CDR1 LNHDA, CDR2 SQIVND (reference sequence). The CDR3 length is 16 residues. V was clipped by 5 bases and J by 1 base, with 16 bases between them. The CDR3 sequence is CASSSTGGVGTDTQYF. In nucleotides, the CDR3 is TGTGCCAGTAGTTCAACAGGGGGGGTTGGCACAGATACGCAGTATTTT.

This rearrangement joins TRBV12-3 or TRBV12-4 to TRBJ1-2, with D possibly TRBD1 on 5 matching bases. V lost 1 base and J lost 8, with 11 bases in between. This CDR3 spans 13 amino acids. As DNA, the CDR3 is TGTGCCAGCAGTTTAGGGCAGGGTGAGGGCTACACCTTC. As protein: CASSLGQGEGYTF.

The chain combines TRBV6-2 or TRBV6-3 with TRBJ1-1; tentatively, D is TRBD1 (5 bases). Trimming removed 4 bases from V and 2 bases from J, with 14 bases in between. Germline CDR1 and CDR2: MNHEY and SVGEGT. There are 15 residues in the CDR3. The CDR3: CASSLGGASNTEAFF. Here the CDR3 DNA reads TGTGCCAGCAGTTTAGGTGGGGCCTCCAACACTGAAGCTTTCTTT.

This clone was seen many times. This chain uses TRBV7-2 with TRBJ1-1; perhaps TRBD1 as D (6 bases). The ends were cut back, 3 bases at V and 2 bases at J, with 10 bases in the middle. The CDR3 consists of 14 residues. Germline V lookup: CDR1 SGHTA, CDR2 FQGNSA. CDR3 residues: CASSLGRGNTEAFF. Written as DNA, the CDR3 is TGTGCCAGCAGCTTGGGCAGGGGAAACACTGAAGCTTTCTTT.

This chain links TRBV18 with TRBJ2-2, with 7 positions matching TRBD1. V was pared by 2 bases and J by 4 bases, with 4 bases of the junction left unmatched. Germline V gives CDR1 KGHSH, CDR2 LQKENI. The CDR3 has 15 residues. The CDR3 DNA reads TGTGCCAGCTCACCAGACAGGGCAGGCACCGGGGAGCTGTTTTTT. It codes for CASSPDRAGTGELFF.

V is TRBV6-5 and J is TRBJ1-6; TRBD1 aligns across 9 bases. Germline V gene data show CDR1 as MNHEY and CDR2 as SVGAGI. V dropped 6 bases and J dropped 7; count of bases not matched to a gene: 4. The CDR3 contains 14 residues. CDR3 loop: CASSWTGVNSPLHF. The CDR3 nucleotides are TGTGCCAGCAGCTGGACAGGGGTAAATTCACCCCTCCACTTT.